The present T cell receptor (beta chain) was sequenced within a study of blood T cell repertoires in COVID-19. TCRdb's copy holds only in-frame clones and misses some; the assay was immunoSEQ multiplex PCR. The repertoire consists of roughly 230,000 clones, with 84% occurring once and the leading ten covering under 4.5%. The sequence was obtained from a man aged 45-60 years with acute or convalescent COVID-19. Input material: peripheral blood.

The CDR3 is CASTLTGDRAEQYF. The CDR3 bases are TGTGCCAGCACCCTTACGGGGGACAGGGCCGAGCAGTACTTC. The V call is TRBV2, the J call TRBJ2-7; TRBD1 aligns across 9 bases. V gave up 7 bases and J gave up 6 bases; unmatched junction bases: 10. Germline CDR1 is SNHLY and CDR2 is FYNNEI. The CDR3 extends over 14 amino acids. The whole variable domain, remainder taken from reference TRBV2 and TRBJ2-7, is EPEVTQTPSHQVTQMGQEVILRCVPISNHLYFYWYRQILGQKVEFLVSFYNNEISEKSEIFDDQFSVERPDGSNFTLKIRSTKLEDSAMYFCASTLTGDRAEQYFGPGTRLTVT.